This T cell receptor (beta chain) was identified during a study of CD8+ T cells in alopecia areata. Study background: Tofacitinib administration to treated patients was oral, at 5 to 10 mg twice daily. The tofacitinib course ran for 6 to 18 months and was followed by 6 months off drug.

Reverse transcription of extracted RNA yielded cDNA, which provided the sequencing template. Here immunoSEQ multiplex PCR was the method, and the copy in TCRdb shows in-frame clones only, minus some. The sample lists about 210,000 clones; around two fifths were seen once. The V gene end was trimmed by 3 bases and the J gene end by 3 bases; junction bases not matched to a gene: 7. Looked up from germline, CDR1 is GTSNPN and CDR2 is SVGIG (reference sequence). The CDR3 sequence is 16 residues long. Treatment denoted: oral pan-JAK inhibitor, 5-10 mg twice daily. Source: CD4+ T cells sorted from blood, taken around week 36, from a patient treated with tofacitinib. The source of this sequence is a human donor with alopecia areata. The chain uses TRBV30 and TRBJ1-4, with 10 positions matching TRBD1. In DNA, the CDR3 is TGTGCCTGGAGGGCAATAGGGACAGGGGCTAATGAAAAACTGTTTTTT. This encodes CAWRAIGTGANEKLFF.